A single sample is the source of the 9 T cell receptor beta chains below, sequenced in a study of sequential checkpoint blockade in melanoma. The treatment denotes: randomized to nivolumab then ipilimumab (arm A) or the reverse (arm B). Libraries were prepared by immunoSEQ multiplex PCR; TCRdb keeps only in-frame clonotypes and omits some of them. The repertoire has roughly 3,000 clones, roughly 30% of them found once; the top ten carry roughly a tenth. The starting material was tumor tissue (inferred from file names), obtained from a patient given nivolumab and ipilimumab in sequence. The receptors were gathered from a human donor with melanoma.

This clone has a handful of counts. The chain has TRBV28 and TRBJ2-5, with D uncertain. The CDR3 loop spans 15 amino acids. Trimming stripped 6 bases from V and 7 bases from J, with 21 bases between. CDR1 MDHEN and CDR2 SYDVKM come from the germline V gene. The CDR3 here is CASSLPALAVSTQYF. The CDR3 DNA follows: TGTGCCAGCAGCCTCCCCGCCCTGGCCGTCTCGACCCAGTACTTC.

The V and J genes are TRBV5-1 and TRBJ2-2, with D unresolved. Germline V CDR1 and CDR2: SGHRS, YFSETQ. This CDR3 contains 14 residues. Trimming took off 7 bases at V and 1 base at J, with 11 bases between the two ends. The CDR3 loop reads CASFETMNTGELFF. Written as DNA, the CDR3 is TGCGCCAGCTTCGAGACAATGAACACCGGGGAGCTGTTTTTT.

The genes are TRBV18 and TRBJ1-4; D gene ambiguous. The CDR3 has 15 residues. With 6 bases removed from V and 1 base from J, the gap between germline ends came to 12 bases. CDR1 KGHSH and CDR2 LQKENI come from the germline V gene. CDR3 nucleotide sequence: TGTGCCAGCTCCCGAGGACTTCAAACTAATGAAAAACTGTTTTTT. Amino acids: CASSRGLQTNEKLFF.

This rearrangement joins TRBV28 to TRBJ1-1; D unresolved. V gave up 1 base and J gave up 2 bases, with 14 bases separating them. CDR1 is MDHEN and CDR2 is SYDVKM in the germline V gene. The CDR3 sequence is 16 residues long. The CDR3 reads CASSLSAKGFNTEAFF. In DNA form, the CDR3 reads TGTGCCAGCAGTTTATCCGCAAAAGGGTTTAACACTGAAGCTTTCTTT.

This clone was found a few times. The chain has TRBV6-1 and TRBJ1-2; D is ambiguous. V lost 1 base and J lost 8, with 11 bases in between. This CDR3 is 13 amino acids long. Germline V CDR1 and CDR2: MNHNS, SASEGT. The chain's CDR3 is CASSEDGLWGYTF. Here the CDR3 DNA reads TGTGCCAGCAGTGAAGACGGACTCTGGGGCTACACCTTC.

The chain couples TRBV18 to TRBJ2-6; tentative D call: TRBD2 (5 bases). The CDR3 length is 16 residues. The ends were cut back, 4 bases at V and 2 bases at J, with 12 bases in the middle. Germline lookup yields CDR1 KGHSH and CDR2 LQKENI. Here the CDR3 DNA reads TGTGCCAGCTCACTGAGGGATGTAGCTGGGGCCAACGTCCTGACTTTC. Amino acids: CASSLRDVAGANVLTF.

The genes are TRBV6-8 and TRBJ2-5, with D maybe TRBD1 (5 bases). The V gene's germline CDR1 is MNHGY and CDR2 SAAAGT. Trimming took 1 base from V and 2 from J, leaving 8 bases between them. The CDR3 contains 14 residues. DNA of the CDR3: TGTGCCAGCAGTTACTGGGGCAGACAAGAGACCCAGTACTTC. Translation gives CASSYWGRQETQYF.

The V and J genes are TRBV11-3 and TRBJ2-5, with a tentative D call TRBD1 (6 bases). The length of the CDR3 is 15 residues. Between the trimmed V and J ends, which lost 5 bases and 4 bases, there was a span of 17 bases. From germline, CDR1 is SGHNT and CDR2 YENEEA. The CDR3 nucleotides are TGTGCCAGCAGCCCAGGGGTGCGGACCCTAGAGACCCAGTACTTC. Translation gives CASSPGVRTLETQYF. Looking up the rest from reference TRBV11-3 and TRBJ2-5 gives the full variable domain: EAGVVQSPRYKIIEKKQPVAFWCNPISGHNTLYWYLQNLGQGPELLIRYENEEAVDDSQLPKDRFSAERLKGVDSTLKIQPAELGDSAVYLCASSPGVRTLETQYFGPGTRLLVL.

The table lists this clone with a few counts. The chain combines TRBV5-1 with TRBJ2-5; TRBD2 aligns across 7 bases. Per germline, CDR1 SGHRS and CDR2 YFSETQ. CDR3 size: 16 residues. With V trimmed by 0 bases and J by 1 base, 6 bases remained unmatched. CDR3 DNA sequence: TGCGCCAGCAGCTTGGTGAAGGCTAGCGGCCAAGAGACCCAGTACTTC. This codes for CASSLVKASGQETQYF.